The entry that follows covers one TCR beta chain sequence. Patients had HPV-negative, locally advanced oral cavity squamous cell carcinoma. The sample originates from a study of neoadjuvant anti-PD-1 for oral cavity cancer. Assay used: immunoSEQ multiplex PCR; TCRdb lists only in-frame clones, some missing. The table has some 7,100 clones, roughly 60% seen once. Trimming took 4 bases from V and 4 from J, leaving 14 bases between them. Germline V lookup: CDR1 MNHEY, CDR2 SMNVEV (reference sequence). CDR3 length: 16 residues. The material was tumor tissue, obtained before nivolumab (anti-PD-1) treatment. This chain links TRBV27 with TRBJ1-6; possible D gene TRBD1, 5 bases. This clonotype was obtained from a person between 40 and 85 years old with oral cavity squamous cell carcinoma. The CDR3 DNA reads TGTGCCAGCAGTTCCCTTCGACAGAATTATAATTCACCCCTCCACTTT. It is translated as CASSSLRQNYNSPLHF.